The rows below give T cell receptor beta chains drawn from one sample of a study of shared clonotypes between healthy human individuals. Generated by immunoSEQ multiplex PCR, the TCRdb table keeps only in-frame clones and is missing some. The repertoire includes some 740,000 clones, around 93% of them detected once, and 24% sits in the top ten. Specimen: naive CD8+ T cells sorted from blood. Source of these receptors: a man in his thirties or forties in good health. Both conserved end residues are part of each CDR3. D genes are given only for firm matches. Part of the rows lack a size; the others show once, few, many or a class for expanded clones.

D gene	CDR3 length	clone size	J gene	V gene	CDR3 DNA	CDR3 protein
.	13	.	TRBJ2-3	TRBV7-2	TGTGCCAGCAGCTTTTCTAGCCCAGATACGCAGTATTTT	CASSFSSPDTQYF
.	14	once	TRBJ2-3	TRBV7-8	TGTGCCAGCAGCCCGGACTGGAGCACAGATACGCAGTATTTT	CASSPDWSTDTQYF
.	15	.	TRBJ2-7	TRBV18	TGTGCCAGCTCACCCTCGGCGGGGCCCGCCGACGAGCAGTACTTC	CASSPSAGPADEQYF
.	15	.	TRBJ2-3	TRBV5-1	TGCGCCAGCAGCTTGGAAGGGGCGGGCACAGATACGCAGTATTTT	CASSLEGAGTDTQYF
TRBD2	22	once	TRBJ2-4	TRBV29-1	TGCAGCGTTGACGCCCTATTAGCGGGAGGGCCGATGGGGATCGGGGCCAAAAACATTCAGTACTTC	CSVDALLAGGPMGIGAKNIQYF
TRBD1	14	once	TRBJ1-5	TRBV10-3	TGTGCCATCAGGCCAACAGGGGAGAAACAGCCCCAGCATTTT	CAIRPTGEKQPQHF
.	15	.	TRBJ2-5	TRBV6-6	TGTGCCAGCAGTAACACAGGGTATGAGGACGAGACCCAGTACTTC	CASSNTGYEDETQYF
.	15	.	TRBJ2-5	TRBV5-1	TGCGCCAGCAGCTTGGACGGCGTGTTCCTAGAGACCCAGTACTTC	CASSLDGVFLETQYF
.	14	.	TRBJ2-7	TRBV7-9	TGTGCCAGCAGGCCTCTCTCACAGGGCTACGAGCAGTACTTC	CASRPLSQGYEQYF
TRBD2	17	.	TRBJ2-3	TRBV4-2	TGTGCCAGCAGCCAGCTAGCGGGAGGACTCGACACAGATACGCAGTATTTT	CASSQLAGGLDTDTQYF
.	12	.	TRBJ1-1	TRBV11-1	TGTGCCAGCAGCTATGAGAACACTGAAGCTTTCTTT	CASSYENTEAFF
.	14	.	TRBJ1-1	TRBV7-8	TGTGCCAGCAGCGAAATCGCGGGGTCCACTGAAGCTTTCTTT	CASSEIAGSTEAFF
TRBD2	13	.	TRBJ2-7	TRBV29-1	TGCATCGGCCTAGCGGCTTTCGGGGACGAGCAGTACTTC	CIGLAAFGDEQYF
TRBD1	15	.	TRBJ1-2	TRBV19	TGTGCCAGTAGTCCCGCGACAGGGGTTGACTATGGCTACACCTTC	CASSPATGVDYGYTF
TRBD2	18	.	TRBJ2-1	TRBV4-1	TGCGCCAGCAGCCAGAAGGGACTAGCGGGAGGGGATTTGGGTGAGCAGTTCTTC	CASSQKGLAGGDLGEQFF
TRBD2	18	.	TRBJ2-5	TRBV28	TGTGCCAGCACCCCCGGGGCTAGCGGATCCACGTACCAAGAGACCCAGTACTTC	CASTPGASGSTYQETQYF
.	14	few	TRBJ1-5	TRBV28	TGTGCCAGCGAAACCGGGCAAAGCAATCAGCCCCAGCATTTT	CASETGQSNQPQHF
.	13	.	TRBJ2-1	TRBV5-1	TGCGCCAGCGCGTTGTCGGGGCGGCCTGAGCAGTTCTTC	CASALSGRPEQFF
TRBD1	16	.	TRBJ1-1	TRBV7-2	TGTGCCAGCAGCTTACTATGGCAGGGGGCGAGTACTGAAGCTTTCTTT	CASSLLWQGASTEAFF
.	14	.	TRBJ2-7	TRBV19	TGTGCCAGTAGTATCAGGGCAGCCGGATACGAGCAGTACTTC	CASSIRAAGYEQYF
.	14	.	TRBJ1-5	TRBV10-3	TGTGCCATCAGTGAGGGACGGCGGAATCAGCCCCAGCATTTT	CAISEGRRNQPQHF
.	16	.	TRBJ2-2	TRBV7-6	TGTGCCAGCAGCTTAGTCGTGGTTCCTGGCACCGGGGAGCTGTTTTTT	CASSLVVVPGTGELFF